These 19 T cell receptor beta chains originate from one sample sequenced in a study of blood T cell repertoires in COVID-19. TCRdb keeps only in-frame clones here, not all; method: immunoSEQ multiplex PCR. The data hold about 190,000 clones, with approximately 79% observed a single time. Source material: peripheral blood. All receptors come from a woman aged 45-65 years with acute or convalescent COVID-19.

J is TRBJ2-3 and V is TRBV28; TRBD1 matches at 9 bases. The trim removed 6 bases at V and 5 bases at J, leaving 9 bases unmatched. The CDR3 runs to 15 residues. CDR1 MDHEN and CDR2 SYDVKM come from the germline V gene. CDR3 coding DNA: TGTGCCAGCAGCTCTGGGACAGGGAGGGGAGATACGCAGTATTTT. It encodes CASSSGTGRGDTQYF.

This rearrangement joins TRBV11-2 to TRBJ2-1, with 10 positions matching TRBD1. The CDR3 extends over 15 amino acids. CDR1 SGHAT and CDR2 FQNNGV come from the germline V gene. The ends lost 2 bases at V and 5 bases at J; junction bases unmatched: 3. The CDR3 protein is CASSLRGTGDNEQFF. The CDR3 nucleotides are TGTGCCAGCAGCTTAAGGGGGACAGGGGACAATGAGCAGTTCTTC.

The V and J genes are TRBV18 and TRBJ2-7; 15 bases are a match to TRBD2. Trimming removed 2 bases from V and 6 bases from J; junction bases left unmatched: 5. Germline CDR1 and CDR2: KGHSH and LQKENI. This CDR3 has 16 amino acids. The CDR3 DNA sequence: TGTGCCAGCTCACCAACGGGACTAGCGGGAGGAGGCGAGCAGTACTTC. Translated: CASSPTGLAGGGEQYF. The full variable domain, rest sourced from reference TRBV18 and TRBJ2-7, is NAGVMQNPRHLVRRRGQEARLRCSPMKGHSHVYWYRQLPEEGLKFMVYLQKENIIDESGMPKERFSAEFPKEGPSILRIQQVVRGDSAAYFCASSPTGLAGGGEQYFGPGTRLTVT.

V usage is TRBV7-2 and J usage is TRBJ2-2; 9 bases match TRBD1. Per germline, CDR1 SGHTA and CDR2 FQGNSA. The J segment lost 2 bases and the V segment lost 5 bases, leaving 6 bases of the junction unmatched. CDR3 length: 16 amino acids. CDR3 DNA: TGTGCCAGCAGCCCCCGGACAGGGGCAAACACCGGGGAGCTGTTTTTT. Translating it yields CASSPRTGANTGELFF. Filled out from reference TRBV7-2 and TRBJ2-2, the complete variable domain reads GAGVSQSPSNKVTEKGKDVELRCDPISGHTALYWYRQSLGQGLEFLIYFQGNSAPDKSGLPSDRFSAERTGGSVSTLTIQRTQQEDSAVYLCASSPRTGANTGELFFGEGSRLTVL.

J is TRBJ1-5 and V is TRBV6-1, with 11 nucleotides matching TRBD1. With 2 bases clipped from V and 5 bases from J, the junction kept 2 bases outside the gene matches. There are 15 residues in the CDR3. Germline V gene data show CDR1 as MNHNS and CDR2 as SASEGT. This chain's CDR3 is CASSELGQGDQPQHF. Written as DNA, the CDR3 is TGTGCCAGCAGTGAACTGGGACAGGGGGATCAGCCCCAGCATTTT.

The chain links TRBV24-1 to TRBJ2-7; a weak D match, TRBD2 (6 bases). The V end was cut by 6 bases, the J end by 1 base, with 12 bases between. The CDR3 length is 14 residues. Germline V CDR1 and CDR2: KGHDR, SFDVKD. CDR3 nucleotides: TGTGCCACCAGTTCGGGGGTGCTATCCTACGAGCAGTACTTC. This encodes CATSSGVLSYEQYF.

The CDR3 bases are TGTGCCAGCAGAGACGGGACTAGCGGCTCCTACGAGCAGTACTTC. This gives the protein CASRDGTSGSYEQYF. The V gene is TRBV7-9, the J gene TRBJ2-7; 11 bases match TRBD2. The germline V gene has CDR1 SEHNR and CDR2 FQNEAQ (reference sequence). The J segment lost 0 bases and the V segment lost 6 bases, leaving 4 bases of the junction unmatched. This CDR3 spans 15 amino acids.

The gene calls are TRBV19 and TRBJ1-1, with 8 bases that match TRBD1. V was clipped by 5 bases and J by 0 bases; unmatched bases: 5. The germline gives CDR1 LNHDA, CDR2 SQIVND (reference sequence). The CDR3 sequence is 15 residues long. The CDR3 bases are TGTGCCAGTAGTGCCCGGACAGGGCTGAACACTGAAGCTTTCTTT. Amino acid sequence: CASSARTGLNTEAFF.

The chain carries TRBV28 and TRBJ2-7, with a tentative D call TRBD1 (5 bases). The CDR3 has 13 amino acids. CDR1 is MDHEN, CDR2 SYDVKM, per germline. V lost 8 bases to trimming and J lost 2 bases, with 13 bases between them. The chain's CDR3 is CASHQGSPYEQYF. The CDR3 DNA sequence: TGTGCCAGCCATCAGGGCTCTCCCTACGAGCAGTACTTC.

The chain couples TRBV28 to TRBJ1-5; tentatively, D is TRBD1 (6 bases). Trimming removed 6 bases at V and 4 bases at J, with 22 bases between. Germline V gene lookup returns CDR1 MDHEN and CDR2 SYDVKM. The CDR3 is 17 residues long. Here the CDR3 DNA reads TGTGCCAGCAGCCCTGGCGGGGGCGGAATATTAAATCAGCCCCAGCATTTT. Protein product: CASSPGGGGILNQPQHF. Full variable domain (outside the CDR3, taken from reference TRBV28 and TRBJ1-5): DVKVTQSSRYLVKRTGEKVFLECVQDMDHENMFWYRQDPGLGLRLIYFSYDVKMKEKGDIPEGYSVSREKKERFSLILESASTNQTSMYLCASSPGGGGILNQPQHFGDGTRLSIL.

The chain is built from TRBV10-1 and TRBJ2-7; TRBD1 agrees at 7 bases. Germline CDR1 reads WNHNN; CDR2 reads SYGVQD (reference sequence). The CDR3 length is 15 residues. V gave up 3 bases and J gave up 5 bases; unmatched junction bases: 10. As DNA, the CDR3 is TGCGCCAGCAGTGATGACAGGGCAGGTGGGCACGAGCAGTACTTC. This encodes CASSDDRAGGHEQYF.

The V and J genes are TRBV28 and TRBJ1-1; weak D call: TRBD1 (6 bases). Germline CDR1 MDHEN, CDR2 SYDVKM. V lost 3 bases and J lost 4, with 12 bases in between. The CDR3 has 14 amino acids. Written as DNA, the CDR3 is TGTGCCAGCAGTTTTTGGCAGGGGACCACTGAAGCTTTCTTT. Amino acid sequence: CASSFWQGTTEAFF.

The chain uses TRBV11-2 and TRBJ2-2, with TRBD2 identical over 8 bases. This CDR3 comprises 15 residues. With V trimmed by 4 bases and J by 7 bases, 8 bases remained unmatched. Per the germline V gene, CDR1 is SGHAT and CDR2 is FQNNGV. The CDR3 DNA reads TGTGCCAGCAGCTCCTTACTAGCGGAGTACGGGGAGCTGTTTTTT. It specifies CASSSLLAEYGELFF.

The sample holds many counts of this clone. V and J are TRBV5-1 and TRBJ1-2; D is ambiguous. This CDR3 comprises 13 residues. V was cut by 0 bases and J by 3 bases, with 6 bases left in between. In germline, CDR1 is SGHRS, CDR2 YFSETQ. The CDR3 sequence: CASSLGLDYGYTF. The CDR3 coding sequence is TGCGCCAGCAGCTTGGGTCTCGACTATGGCTACACCTTC.

CDR3 DNA: TGTGCCAGCTCACCCGGGACAGCCAATTCACCCCTCCACTTT. This encodes CASSPGTANSPLHF. J is TRBJ1-6 and V is TRBV18; TRBD1 matches at 7 bases. Germline CDR1 and CDR2: KGHSH and LQKENI. The J segment lost 7 bases and the V segment lost 3 bases, leaving 3 bases of the junction unmatched. The CDR3 contains 14 residues.

The V call is TRBV7-9, the J call TRBJ2-4, with a possible D match to TRBD2 (6 bases). Deletions cut 1 base from V and 3 bases from J, with 10 bases between. Germline V lookup: CDR1 SEHNR, CDR2 FQNEAQ (reference sequence). The CDR3 is made up of 15 amino acids. The CDR3 sequence: CASSLGAGIKNIQYF. The CDR3 DNA reads as TGTGCCAGCAGCTTAGGCGCGGGGATCAAAAACATTCAGTACTTC.

The chain couples TRBV9 to TRBJ1-2, with TRBD1 as a possible D gene (6 bases). Looked up from germline, CDR1 is SGDLS and CDR2 is YYNGEE. V was shortened by 0 bases and J by 5 bases, with 14 bases between the two germline ends. This CDR3 region has 15 residues. CDR3 nucleotides: TGTGCCAGCAGCGTAGATACCGGGACAAAATATGGCTACACCTTC. Amino acid sequence: CASSVDTGTKYGYTF.

Within the sample, this clone is medium-sized. CDR3 protein: CASSIDPSGTYNEQFF. CDR3 DNA: TGTGCCAGTAGTATAGATCCAAGCGGGACCTACAATGAGCAGTTCTTC. The rearrangement joins TRBV19 to TRBJ2-1; the match to TRBD2 covers 7 bases. V dropped 0 bases and J dropped 2; count of bases not matched to a gene: 4. Germline loops: CDR1 LNHDA, CDR2 SQIVND (reference sequence). This CDR3 comprises 16 residues. Full variable domain (outside the CDR3, taken from reference TRBV19 and TRBJ2-1): DGGITQSPKYLFRKEGQNVTLSCEQNLNHDAMYWYRQDPGQGLRLIYYSQIVNDFQKGDIAEGYSVSREKKESFPLTVTSAQKNPTAFYLCASSIDPSGTYNEQFFGPGTRLTVL.

This chain joins TRBV2 and TRBJ2-5; TRBD2 matches at 10 bases. In germline, CDR1 is SNHLY, CDR2 FYNNEI. The length of the CDR3 is 14 residues. Trimming at V came to 10 bases and at J to 4 bases, leaving 9 bases not matched to a gene. CDR3 DNA sequence: TGTGCCACTGGGGCCAGCGGGAGGGGAGAGACCCAGTACTTC. Amino acid sequence: CATGASGRGETQYF. Combining the CDR3 with reference TRBV2 and TRBJ2-5 gives the whole variable domain EPEVTQTPSHQVTQMGQEVILRCVPISNHLYFYWYRQILGQKVEFLVSFYNNEISEKSEIFDDQFSVERPDGSNFTLKIRSTKLEDSAMYFCATGASGRGETQYFGPGTRLLVL.